This TCR beta chain originates from a study of Tregs in tolerant kidney transplant recipients. Only a few counts were recorded for this clone. What it binds is not known. CDR3 length: 17 amino acids. V dropped 4 bases and J dropped 0; count of bases not matched to a gene: 4. CDR1 is MDHEN, CDR2 SYDVKM, per germline. Related graft donors supplied nonmyeloablative bone marrow transplants, and mixed chimerism was transient. Repertoires were generated with immunoSEQ multiplex PCR, while TCRdb's copy carries only in-frame clones and drops some. The sample includes nearly 50,000 clones, roughly 89% of them seen just once. Study-wide findings and caveats: In tolerant patients, donor-specific Tregs outgrew total Tregs, suggesting antigen-driven expansion. Biological reproducibility was not directly addressed in this study.

The rearrangement links TRBV28 to TRBJ1-4, with TRBD1 matching over 11 bases. Source: CD8+ T cells from blood (PBMCs), taken 12 months after the transplant. The origin of this receptor is a human patient who received a combined kidney and bone marrow transplant. The T cells may partly be graft donor cells. CDR3 bases: TGTGCCAGCAGTTCGGGACAGGGGGAAGCAACTAATGAAAAACTGTTTTTT. As protein: CASSSGQGEATNEKLFF. Filled out from reference TRBV28 and TRBJ1-4, the complete variable domain reads DVKVTQSSRYLVKRTGEKVFLECVQDMDHENMFWYRQDPGLGLRLIYFSYDVKMKEKGDIPEGYSVSREKKERFSLILESASTNQTSMYLCASSSGQGEATNEKLFFGSGTQLSVL.